This T cell receptor (beta chain) stems from a study of blood T cell repertoires in COVID-19. This CDR3 spans 16 amino acids. Trimming cost V 0 bases and J 3 bases, with 12 bases left between them. CDR1 and CDR2 (germline): MNHEY, SVGAGI. Using immunoSEQ multiplex PCR, the repertoire was profiled, and TCRdb retains in-frame clones only, with some absent. Of around 400,000 clones listed, 70% to 90% were seen once; the top ten hold approximately 1.5%. The receptor's source is a woman in her late teens or twenties who had been exposed to COVID-19. Sequences were obtained from PBMCs or T cells enriched from blood (not recorded which). The chain joins TRBV6-5 to TRBJ1-5, with D tentatively TRBD1 (5 bases). The CDR3 DNA follows: TGTGCCAGCAGTTACTCCTATCAGGGAAACAATCAGCCCCAGCATTTT. Translation: CASSYSYQGNNQPQHF.